The next 20 T cell receptor beta chains were all read from a single sample in a study of vaccination effects on CD4 cells after COVID-19. Here immunoSEQ multiplex PCR was the method, and the copy in TCRdb shows in-frame clones only, minus some. The sample lists 84,000 or so clones; 60% to 85% were seen once. These TCRs' antigens remain unknown. Antigen-specific CD4+ T cells expanded by the ViraFEST assay with viral peptide pools were then sequenced. Isolating CD4+ T cells followed about 10 days of culture. Two-dose BNT162b2 or mRNA-1273 vaccination was given to participants. The sample was CD4+ T cells from PBMCs cultured with HCoV-OC43 spike peptides, taken after COVID-19 vaccination. Subset given: HCoV-OC43 spike overlapping peptide pool stimulation. Receptors were obtained from a human donor who received a COVID-19 vaccine.

The V and J genes are TRBV3-1 (or the pseudogene TRBV3-2) and TRBJ1-1; D unresolved. The V end lost 0 bases, the J end lost 5 bases, and 10 bases lay between the germline ends. This CDR3 has 14 amino acids. Per germline, CDR1 LGHDT and CDR2 YNNKEL (reference sequence). The CDR3 DNA follows: TGTGCCAGCAGCCAAGACCAGGTTAGGACTGAAGCTTTCTTT. Translation gives CASSQDQVRTEAFF.

This chain uses TRBV11-2 with TRBJ2-1, with TRBD2 matching 16 bases. Germline loops: CDR1 SGHAT, CDR2 FQNNGV. The CDR3 is 18 residues long. V lost 4 bases, J lost 7 bases, and 10 bases stayed unmatched. CDR3 sequence: CASSSGLAGGDSYNEQFF. CDR3 bases: TGTGCCAGCAGCTCGGGACTAGCGGGGGGGGATTCTTATAATGAGCAGTTCTTC.

The V gene is TRBV7-2, the J gene TRBJ2-7; D ambiguous. Germline V gene data show CDR1 as SGHTA and CDR2 as FQGNSA. The CDR3 spans 14 residues. The V and J ends lost 1 base and 6 bases respectively, with 13 bases between them. The CDR3 nucleotides read TGTGCCAGCAGCTTAGTTCCAGGTCTAGGCGAGCAGTACGTC. Translating it yields CASSLVPGLGEQYV.

The chain carries TRBV6-2 or TRBV6-3 and TRBJ2-1; TRBD1 might be the D (6 bases). The V and J ends lost 7 bases and 4 bases respectively, with 17 bases between them. This CDR3 is built from 15 residues. The V gene's germline CDR1 is MNHEY and CDR2 SVGEGT. The CDR3 bases are TGTGCCAGCAACCCAACAGGGTGGAGGTACAATGAGCAGTTCTTC. Translating it yields CASNPTGWRYNEQFF.

DNA for the CDR3: TGTGCCAGCCACAGTTATCAGCCCCAGCATTTT. Protein: CASHSYQPQHF. The V gene is TRBV27, the J gene TRBJ1-5; no firm D call. The CDR3 spans 11 residues. Trimming shortened V by 8 bases and J by 5 bases, and 7 bases separated the two germline ends. CDR1 is MNHEY, CDR2 SMNVEV, per germline (reference sequence).

The chain links TRBV2 to TRBJ1-2; 9 nucleotides align to TRBD1. Germline V gene data show CDR1 as SNHLY and CDR2 as FYNNEI. The V gene end was trimmed by 7 bases and the J gene end by 4 bases; junction bases not matched to a gene: 7. This CDR3 region has 14 residues. CDR3 DNA: TGTGCCAGCAATATGGACAGGGGCGCCTATGGCTACACCTTC. This sequence encodes CASNMDRGAYGYTF.

The chain is built from TRBV7-8 and TRBJ2-5; 7 nucleotides agree with TRBD2. The CDR3 spans 15 residues. Germline trimming cut 2 bases from V and 5 bases from J; bases unmatched to any gene: 8. Germline loops: CDR1 SGHVS, CDR2 FQNEAQ. The CDR3 sequence is CASSLSGGKRETQYF. The CDR3 region has the DNA TGTGCCAGCAGCTTATCCGGGGGGAAAAGGGAGACCCAGTACTTC. Full variable domain (rest looked up from reference TRBV7-8 and TRBJ2-5): GAGVSQSPRYKVAKRGQDVALRCDPISGHVSLFWYQQALGQGPEFLTYFQNEAQLDKSGLPSDRFFAERPEGSVSTLKIQRTQQEDSAVYLCASSLSGGKRETQYFGPGTRLLVL.

The V gene is TRBV7-2, the J gene TRBJ2-2; D gene unclear. The CDR3 consists of 16 residues. Germline CDR1 reads SGHTA; CDR2 reads FQGNSA. The V gene lost 1 base and the J gene lost 3 bases, with 12 bases spanning the gap. CDR3: CASSLEATKDTGELFF. CDR3 coding DNA: TGTGCCAGCAGCTTAGAAGCGACCAAAGACACCGGGGAGCTGTTTTTT.

The DNA for the CDR3 is TGTGCCAGCCCTCAGGCACTAGCGACTTTGCCAGATACGCAGTATTTT. This gives the protein CASPQALATLPDTQYF. The genes are TRBV5-8 and TRBJ2-3, with TRBD2 matching over 7 bases. This CDR3 is 16 amino acids long. The germline CDR1 and CDR2 sequences are SGHTS and YDEGEE. With 7 bases clipped from V and 4 bases from J, the junction kept 15 bases outside the gene matches.

The gene calls are TRBV6-6 and TRBJ2-3; 9 bases agree with TRBD2. Germline CDR1 reads MNHNY; CDR2 reads SVGAGI (reference sequence). This CDR3 spans 15 amino acids. Trimming took 3 bases from V and 5 from J; bases not matched to a gene: 6. The CDR3 DNA is TGTGCCAGCAGTTATGGGCGGGGGGGCAAAGATACGCAGTATTTT. It encodes CASSYGRGGKDTQYF.

V and J are TRBV19 and TRBJ1-1; D unclear. The germline V gene has CDR1 LNHDA and CDR2 SQIVND (reference sequence). Trimming removed 6 bases from V and 2 bases from J, with 16 bases in between. The CDR3 has 15 residues. CDR3 in amino acids: CASSPREGLNTEAFF. The CDR3 coding sequence is TGTGCCAGTAGCCCAAGGGAGGGCCTAAACACTGAAGCTTTCTTT.

This rearrangement joins TRBV6-5 to TRBJ2-3; 9 nucleotides align to TRBD2. CDR1 and CDR2 (germline): MNHEY, SVGAGI. J gave up 3 bases and V 6 bases, and 7 bases lay outside the gene matches. The CDR3 is 15 residues long. CDR3: CASRRRGGGTDTQYF. Written as DNA, the CDR3 is TGTGCCAGCAGAAGGCGGGGGGGCGGGACAGATACGCAGTATTTT.

CDR3 bases: TGTGCCAGCAGCTCAATCAACTCCGGGACACCTCAGTACTTC. Amino acid sequence: CASSSINSGTPQYF. The V gene is TRBV7-6, the J gene TRBJ2-5, with D possibly being TRBD1 (6 bases). The germline V and J ends were trimmed by 4 bases and 11 bases, with 20 bases remaining between them. This CDR3 region has 14 residues. Germline V gene sequence: CDR1 SGHVS, CDR2 FNYEAQ. Variable domain in full (rest from reference TRBV7-6 and TRBJ2-5): GAGVSQSPRYKVTKRGQDVALRCDPISGHVSLYWYRQALGQGPEFLTYFNYEAQQDKSGLPNDRFSAERPEGSISTLTIQRTEQRDSAMYRCASSSINSGTPQYFGPGTRLLVL.

V and J are TRBV7-3 and TRBJ1-3, with 7 bases fitting TRBD1. The CDR3 runs 17 residues. Germline loops: CDR1 SGHTA, CDR2 FQGTGA. V was pared by 6 bases and J by 9 bases, with 20 bases of the junction left unmatched. The DNA of the CDR3 is TGTGCCAGCAGATACCCAGAGGGCCGGGGGACAGAGGGCACCATATATTTT. Its protein product is CASRYPEGRGTEGTIYF.

The chain has TRBV9 and TRBJ1-4; 11 nucleotides line up with TRBD1. This CDR3 is 17 amino acids long. Germline values: CDR1 SGDLS, CDR2 YYNGEE. V was pared by 3 bases and J by 8 bases, with 12 bases of the junction left unmatched. The CDR3 DNA reads as TGTGCCAGCAGCGAGAGAGGGACAGGGGGAGGTAAAGAAAAACTGTTTTTT. Translating it yields CASSERGTGGGKEKLFF.

The rearrangement links TRBV28 to TRBJ1-2, with D unresolved. CDR1 is MDHEN, CDR2 SYDVKM, per germline. CDR3 size: 11 residues. With 5 bases removed from V and 8 bases from J, the gap between germline ends came to 9 bases. The CDR3 coding sequence is TGTGCCAGCAGTATCAGGCGAGGCTACACCTTC. It codes for CASSIRRGYTF.

This CDR3 is CASSTGNQPQHF. The CDR3 DNA sequence: TGCGCCAGCAGTACAGGGAACCAGCCCCAGCATTTT. This chain joins TRBV10-1 and TRBJ1-5; D is perhaps TRBD1 (6 bases). CDR3 length: 12 amino acids. V was pared by 5 bases and J by 7 bases, with 9 bases between. The germline gives CDR1 WNHNN, CDR2 SYGVQD (reference sequence).

The rearrangement uses TRBV11-2 and TRBJ2-6; D is perhaps TRBD1 (5 bases). CDR3 length equals 16 residues. Trimming left V 4 bases short and J 0 bases short, with 10 bases between. Germline V lookup: CDR1 SGHAT, CDR2 FQNNGV. CDR3: CASSSDSNSGANVLTF. The DNA for the CDR3 is TGTGCCAGCAGCTCTGACAGTAACTCTGGGGCCAACGTCCTGACTTTC.

The V gene is TRBV19, the J gene TRBJ2-1; perhaps TRBD1 as D (6 bases). This CDR3 is 17 amino acids long. In germline, CDR1 is LNHDA, CDR2 SQIVND (reference sequence). The V end was cut by 1 base, the J end by 4 bases, with 17 bases between. In nucleotides, the CDR3 is TGTGCCAGTAGTATAGCGGCCGGGACAACCACTTACAATGAGCAGTTCTTC. Protein: CASSIAAGTTTYNEQFF.

The rearrangement joins TRBV10-2 to TRBJ1-6, with D possibly matching TRBD1 (5 bases). V was shortened by 6 bases and J by 7 bases, with 16 bases between the two germline ends. The length of the CDR3 is 15 residues. Germline V CDR1 and CDR2: WSHSY, SAAADI. In nucleotides, the CDR3 is TGCGCCAGCAGAGAACCGGGGGGAGGGAATTCACCCCTCCACTTT. Its protein is CASREPGGGNSPLHF.